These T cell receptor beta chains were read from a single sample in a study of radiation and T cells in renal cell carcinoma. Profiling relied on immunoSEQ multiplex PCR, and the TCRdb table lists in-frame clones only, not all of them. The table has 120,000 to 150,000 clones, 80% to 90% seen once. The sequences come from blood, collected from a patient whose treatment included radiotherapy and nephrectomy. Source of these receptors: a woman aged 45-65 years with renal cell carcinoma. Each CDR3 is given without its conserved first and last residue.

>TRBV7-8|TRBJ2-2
ASSPTTSGGELF
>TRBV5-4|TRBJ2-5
ASSPGQGETQY
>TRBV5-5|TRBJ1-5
ASSGWDTNQPQH
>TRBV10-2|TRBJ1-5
ASSERMNQPQH
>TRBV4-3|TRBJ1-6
ASSRSSTESNSPLH
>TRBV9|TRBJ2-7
ASSYLPGPGSVGEQY
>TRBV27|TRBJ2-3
ASSLLRRPDTQY
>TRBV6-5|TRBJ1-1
ASSAGTANTEAF
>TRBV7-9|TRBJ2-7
ASSSRPDGYEQY
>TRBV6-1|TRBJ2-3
ASSEARTVPDTQY
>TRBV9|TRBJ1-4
ASSVSGSSEKLF
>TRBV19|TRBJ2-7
ASSSQGTGYSEQY
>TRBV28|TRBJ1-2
ASSTGQGLYGYT
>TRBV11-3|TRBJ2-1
ASSKKKEGEQF
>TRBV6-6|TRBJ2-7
ASSRASGRRDEQY
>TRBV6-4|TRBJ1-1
ASSDSKGTGGPMNTEAF
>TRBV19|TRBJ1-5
ASSIRDEAQPQH
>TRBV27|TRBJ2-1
ASSLGREFYNEQF
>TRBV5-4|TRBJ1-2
ASSFDRDHGYT
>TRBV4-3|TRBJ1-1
ASSQDAIFGGTEAF
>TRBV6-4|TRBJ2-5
ASNKDRRDRYQETQY
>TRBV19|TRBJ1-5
ATKGQYNQPQH
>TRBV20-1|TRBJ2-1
SGRTHNEQF
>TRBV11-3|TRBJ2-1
ASSPRDGDNEQF
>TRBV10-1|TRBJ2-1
ASSPSGVNEQF
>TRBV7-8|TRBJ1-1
ASSLVEGLVTEAF